The present T cell receptor beta chain was sequenced within a study of blood T cell repertoires in COVID-19. Study as a whole: The United States, Italy and Spain supplied acute and convalescent COVID-19 samples. T cells, B-cell-depleted T cells, or PBMCs supplied cDNA or gDNA.

Methods used by the authors: From reference gene primer amplification, estimates of nucleated cell counts were derived. Generated by immunoSEQ multiplex PCR, the TCRdb table keeps only in-frame clones and is missing some. V, J and clone size derive from that table, while D and trimming were established from the DNA sequence. The sample lists more than 40,000 clones; around nine tenths were seen once. The CDR3 is 14 residues long. Germline V gene data show CDR1 as SGDLS and CDR2 as YYNGEE. V lost 3 bases and J 5 bases, leaving 13 bases between the germline ends. The sequencing sample was made of peripheral blood. The origin of this receptor is a man aged 55-75 years with active or convalescent COVID-19. The chain recombines TRBV9 with TRBJ2-3; the D gene is possibly TRBD2 (6 bases). CDR3 nucleotide sequence: TGTGCCAGCAGCGGGGCGGGGAATCAAGATACGCAGTATTTT. This translates into CASSGAGNQDTQYF. The entire variable domain, with the rest obtained from reference TRBV9 and TRBJ2-3, is as follows: DSGVTQTPKHLITATGQRVTLRCSPRSGDLSVYWYQQSLDQGLQFLIQYYNGEERAKGNILERFSAQQFPDLHSELNLSSLELGDSALYFCASSGAGNQDTQYFGPGTRLTVL.